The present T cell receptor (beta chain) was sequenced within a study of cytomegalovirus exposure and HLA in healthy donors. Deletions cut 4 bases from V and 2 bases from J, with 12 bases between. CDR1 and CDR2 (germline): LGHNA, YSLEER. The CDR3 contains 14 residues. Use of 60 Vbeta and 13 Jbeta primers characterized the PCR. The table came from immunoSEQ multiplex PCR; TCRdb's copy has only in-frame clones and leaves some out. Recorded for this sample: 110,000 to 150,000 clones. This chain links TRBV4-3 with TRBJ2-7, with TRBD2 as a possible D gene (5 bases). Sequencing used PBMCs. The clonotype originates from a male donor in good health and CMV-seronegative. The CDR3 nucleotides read TGCGCCAGCAGCCTAACACACGGGACCTACGAGCAGTACTTC. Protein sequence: CASSLTHGTYEQYF.